Presented here are 12 T cell receptor beta chains from one specimen sequenced in a study of blood T cell repertoires in COVID-19. The table came from immunoSEQ multiplex PCR; TCRdb's copy has only in-frame clones and leaves some out. The sample comprises around 40,000 clones, 70% to 90% of which are singletons, and approximately 14% rests with the top ten. Material: peripheral blood. The receptor set was obtained from a human donor in a cohort sampled during active COVID-19.

The chain uses TRBV6-1 and TRBJ2-7; D is possibly TRBD1 (5 bases). CDR1 is MNHNS, CDR2 SASEGT, per germline. V shed 2 bases and J shed 4 bases, with 15 bases lying between them. The CDR3 spans 15 residues. Written as DNA, the CDR3 is TGTGCCAGCAGTGAAACCCAGGGTAGGGCTTACGAGCAGTACTTC. Translated, it gives CASSETQGRAYEQYF.

The genes are TRBV19 and TRBJ2-1, with 10 bases identical to TRBD2. V lost 6 bases to trimming and J lost 5 bases; unmatched junction nucleotides: 7. The CDR3 consists of 15 residues. CDR1 LNHDA and CDR2 SQIVND come from the germline V gene (reference sequence). The CDR3 DNA sequence: TGTGCCAGTAGAGAACTAGCGGGGAGGAACAATGAGCAGTTCTTC. The encoded protein is CASRELAGRNNEQFF.

This chain joins TRBV5-1 and TRBJ2-1; perhaps TRBD2 as D (5 bases). The CDR3 consists of 12 residues. Trimming stripped 9 bases from V and 4 bases from J, with 11 bases between. Germline CDR1 is SGHRS and CDR2 is YFSETQ. The CDR3 protein is CANRRTYNEQFF. In DNA form, the CDR3 reads TGCGCCAACAGACGGACTTACAATGAGCAGTTCTTC.

The chain combines TRBV27 with TRBJ2-2; D perhaps matches TRBD1 (5 bases). Trimming shortened V by 7 bases and J by 1 base, and 10 bases separated the two germline ends. The CDR3 has 14 amino acids. Germline V gene lookup returns CDR1 MNHEY and CDR2 SMNVEV (reference sequence). The DNA of the CDR3 is TGTGCCAGCACTGGGGCGCTGAACACCGGGGAGCTGTTTTTT. Translated, it gives CASTGALNTGELFF.

The CDR3 here is CASSSGLNTGELFF. The CDR3 DNA reads as TGTGCCAGCAGCTCGGGACTGAACACCGGGGAGCTGTTTTTT. The chain carries TRBV7-7 and TRBJ2-2; maybe TRBD2 (6 bases). Germline V gene lookup returns CDR1 SSHAT and CDR2 FNYEAQ (reference sequence). This CDR3 has 14 amino acids. V was cut by 4 bases and J by 1 base, with 7 bases left in between.

The gene calls are TRBV21-1 and TRBJ2-6; the D segment call TRBD2 is taken from the table without a DNA check. TRBV21-1 has pseudogene status. This CDR3 spans 17 amino acids. The CDR3 bases are TGTGCCAGCAAGGAGGACCGCGCTCACTCTGGGGCCAACGTCCTGACTTTC. This translates into CASKEDRAHSGANVLTF.

V usage is TRBV2 and J usage is TRBJ2-1, with 7 nucleotides matching TRBD2. The CDR3 runs to 15 residues. CDR1 and CDR2 from the germline V gene are SNHLY and FYNNEI. Trimming removed 6 bases from V and 2 bases from J; junction bases left unmatched: 7. CDR3 sequence (DNA): TGTGCCAGCAGAGTTAGCGGGTCGGCCTACAATGAGCAGTTCTTC. Translating it yields CASRVSGSAYNEQFF.

This clone came up once. The genes are TRBV24-1 and TRBJ2-3, with D hard to call. Trimming left V 3 bases short and J 4 bases short, with 16 bases between. The germline CDR1 and CDR2 sequences are KGHDR and SFDVKD. This CDR3 spans 16 amino acids. The chain's CDR3 is CATSDDRSPNPDTQYF. In nucleotides, the CDR3 is TGTGCCACCAGTGATGACCGGAGCCCCAATCCAGATACGCAGTATTTT.

This rearrangement joins TRBV10-3 to TRBJ1-1; D perhaps matches TRBD1 (5 bases). In germline, CDR1 is ENHRY, CDR2 SYGVKD. With 5 bases removed from V and 1 base from J, the gap between germline ends came to 11 bases. CDR3 length equals 14 residues. CDR3 sequence reads: CAISIGVGNTEAFF. The CDR3 nucleotides read TGTGCCATCAGTATAGGGGTTGGGAACACTGAAGCTTTCTTT.

This clone was detected only once. This sequence joins TRBV5-1 and TRBJ2-5, with 7 bases lining up with TRBD1. The CDR3 length is 14 residues. Germline V lookup: CDR1 SGHRS, CDR2 YFSETQ. V gave up 3 bases and J gave up 5 bases; unmatched junction bases: 7. The CDR3 is CASSSPDRAETQYF. DNA of the CDR3: TGCGCCAGCAGCTCTCCTGACAGGGCGGAGACCCAGTACTTC.

The V and J genes are TRBV6-5 and TRBJ2-3; D may be TRBD2 (5 bases). The CDR3 contains 14 residues. Trimming took 7 bases from V and 2 from J, leaving 13 bases between them. Germline assignment: CDR1 MNHEY and CDR2 SVGAGI. The CDR3 DNA sequence: TGTGCCAGCACCCCGCGGGCTCTCACAGATACGCAGTATTTT. This encodes CASTPRALTDTQYF.

The V call is TRBV7-9, the J call TRBJ2-5, with D perhaps matching TRBD1 (5 bases). The V and J ends lost 0 bases and 3 bases respectively, with 11 bases between them. Germline V CDR1 and CDR2: SEHNR, FQNEAQ (reference sequence). This CDR3 is built from 15 residues. The CDR3 is CASSLALGREETQYF. The CDR3 DNA is TGTGCCAGCAGCTTAGCGCTAGGCAGGGAAGAGACCCAGTACTTC.